One sample yielded the 27 T cell receptor beta chains listed below, sequenced in a study of OX40 agonist ivuxolimab in advanced cancers. The method was immunoSEQ multiplex PCR; TCRdb's version includes in-frame clones alone and lacks a portion of them. This table holds some 100,000 clones, about 89% found once. The sequencing used CD4+ or CD8+ T cells sorted from blood, collected in a trial of the OX40 agonist ivuxolimab. These TCRs come from an adult with an advanced solid tumor such as melanoma, head and neck, liver or kidney cancer.

V gene TRBV27 combines with J gene TRBJ2-7; the D gene is possibly TRBD1 (6 bases). This CDR3 has 16 residues. CDR1 and CDR2 from the germline V gene are MNHEY and SMNVEV (reference sequence). The ends were cut back, 4 bases at V and 2 bases at J, with 18 bases in the middle. The CDR3 is CASSYLGVRGTYEQYF. In DNA, the CDR3 is TGTGCCAGCAGTTACCTAGGTGTCAGGGGTACCTACGAGCAGTACTTC.

The rearrangement links TRBV7-9 to TRBJ2-2; 8 bases are shared with TRBD2. The V gene's germline CDR1 is SEHNR and CDR2 FQNEAQ (reference sequence). There are 19 residues in the CDR3. V trimming: 2 bases; J trimming: 6 bases; junction bases outside the gene matches: 17. The CDR3 region is CASSLFVRSRGRLPGELFF. The CDR3 coding sequence is TGTGCCAGCAGCTTATTCGTCAGGTCCCGCGGGAGGCTCCCCGGGGAGCTGTTTTTT.

The gene calls are TRBV18 and TRBJ2-3; D is uncertain. In germline, CDR1 is KGHSH, CDR2 LQKENI. The CDR3 is 14 amino acids. V gave up 3 bases and J gave up 8 bases, with 15 bases separating them. CDR3: CASSPTGPSGTQYF. For the CDR3, the DNA is TGTGCCAGCTCACCGACGGGCCCCTCGGGTACGCAGTATTTT. The complete variable domain, with remaining parts taken from reference TRBV18 and TRBJ2-3, reads NAGVMQNPRHLVRRRGQEARLRCSPMKGHSHVYWYRQLPEEGLKFMVYLQKENIIDESGMPKERFSAEFPKEGPSILRIQQVVRGDSAAYFCASSPTGPSGTQYFGPGTRLTVL.

V gene TRBV5-1 combines with J gene TRBJ2-2, with 7 bases aligning to TRBD1. The CDR3 is 14 residues long. The junction had 9 bases not matched to a gene; V was cut back by 7 bases and J by 6 bases. The V gene's germline CDR1 is SGHRS and CDR2 YFSETQ. The CDR3 region has the DNA TGCGCCAGCCAGACAGGGATTCGGTCCGGGGAGCTGTTTTTT. Its translation: CASQTGIRSGELFF.

CDR3 sequence (DNA): TGCGCCAGCAGCTTGACCCCTAGCGGGGGTGCTAGCACAGATACGCAGTATTTT. Translated, it gives CASSLTPSGGASTDTQYF. The V and J genes are TRBV5-1 and TRBJ2-3, with TRBD2 matching 10 bases. V dropped 1 base and J dropped 0; count of bases not matched to a gene: 8. Germline V gene sequence: CDR1 SGHRS, CDR2 YFSETQ. This CDR3 has 18 residues.

In DNA, the CDR3 is TGTGCCAGCAGTCTTAGTCGGGGCAATCAGCCCCAGCATTTT. This gives the protein CASSLSRGNQPQHF. The rearrangement links TRBV6-1 to TRBJ1-5; no definite D call. Trimming removed 5 bases from V and 2 bases from J, with 10 bases in between. Germline CDR1 is MNHNS and CDR2 is SASEGT. CDR3 size: 14 residues.

The V gene is TRBV5-1, the J gene TRBJ1-5; perhaps TRBD1 as D (6 bases). V was clipped by 0 bases and J by 3 bases, with 10 bases between them. The CDR3 loop spans 15 amino acids. Looked up from germline, CDR1 is SGHRS and CDR2 is YFSETQ. CDR3: CASSLVGGSNQPQHF. The CDR3 region has the DNA TGCGCCAGCAGCTTGGTAGGGGGGTCCAATCAGCCCCAGCATTTT.

This rearrangement joins TRBV28 to TRBJ2-7; D unresolved. Germline V CDR1 and CDR2: MDHEN, SYDVKM. This CDR3 contains 11 residues. Trimming stripped 4 bases from V and 3 bases from J, with 4 bases between. The CDR3 protein is CASSSYYEQYF. CDR3 sequence (DNA): TGTGCCAGCAGTTCATACTACGAGCAGTACTTC.

This clone was observed a handful of times. The chain joins TRBV28 to TRBJ2-3; D gene unclear. Germline values: CDR1 MDHEN, CDR2 SYDVKM. This CDR3 region has 11 residues. The germline V and J ends were trimmed by 6 bases and 6 bases, with 7 bases remaining between them. CDR3 protein: CASRITDTQYF. For the CDR3, the DNA is TGTGCCAGCAGGATCACCGATACGCAGTATTTT.

This sequence joins TRBV7-9 and TRBJ2-3; 9 nucleotides match TRBD1. The germline CDR1 and CDR2 sequences are SEHNR and FQNEAQ (reference sequence). V gave up 5 bases and J gave up 2 bases; unmatched junction bases: 5. The CDR3 sequence is 15 residues long. The CDR3, as DNA: TGTGCCAGCAGCCTAGGGACAGGGTCCACAGATACGCAGTATTTT. Translation gives CASSLGTGSTDTQYF. Full variable domain (missing parts from reference TRBV7-9 and TRBJ2-3): DTGVSQNPRHKITKRGQNVTFRCDPISEHNRLYWYRQTLGQGPEFLTYFQNEAQLEKSRLLSDRFSAERPKGSFSTLEIQRTEQGDSAMYLCASSLGTGSTDTQYFGPGTRLTVL.

V usage is TRBV12-2 and J usage is TRBJ2-1; TRBD2 is the table's D call and was not checked against the DNA. TRBV12-2 is deemed a pseudogene. This CDR3 has 21 residues. CDR3 region: CASRRIPLGAQREIPYNEQFF. The DNA of the CDR3 is TGTGCAAGTCGCCGGATTCCGTTGGGGGCCCAGCGGGAGATCCCCTACAATGAGCAGTTCTTC.

This clone was detected once. V and J are TRBV7-9 and TRBJ1-2; D call uncertain. This CDR3 has 12 amino acids. Germline V CDR1 and CDR2: SEHNR, FQNEAQ (reference sequence). With 0 bases removed from V and 7 bases from J, the gap between germline ends came to 6 bases. The CDR3 region is CASSLAGSGYTF. Here the CDR3 DNA reads TGTGCCAGCAGCTTAGCAGGGTCTGGCTACACCTTC.

The CDR3 sequence: CASSLCGPTPGNEQFF. CDR3 nucleotide sequence: TGTGCCAGCAGCCTTTGCGGGCCTACCCCAGGGAATGAGCAGTTCTTC. The chain is built from TRBV12-1 and TRBJ2-1. TRBV12-1 counts as a pseudogene. This CDR3 region has 16 residues.

The count of this clone is one. This chain links TRBV9 with TRBJ1-3; D gene unclear. V shed 3 bases and J shed 0 bases, with 7 bases lying between them. This CDR3 is built from 14 residues. Germline CDR1 SGDLS, CDR2 YYNGEE. The CDR3 nucleotides read TGTGCCAGCAGCGCGGGATTCTCTGGAAACACCATATATTTT. It translates to CASSAGFSGNTIYF.

V and J are TRBV11-2 and TRBJ2-7; D perhaps matches TRBD2 (5 bases). The ends were cut back, 6 bases at V and 3 bases at J, with 12 bases in the middle. This CDR3 is built from 13 residues. Germline V gives CDR1 SGHAT, CDR2 FQNNGV. In nucleotides, the CDR3 is TGTGCCAGCAGTAAAGTGGCGGGCTACGAGCAGTACTTC. This translates into CASSKVAGYEQYF. The whole variable domain, remainder taken from reference TRBV11-2 and TRBJ2-7, is EAGVAQSPRYKIIEKRQSVAFWCNPISGHATLYWYQQILGQGPKLLIQFQNNGVVDDSQLPKDRFSAERLKGVDSTLKIQPAKLEDSAVYLCASSKVAGYEQYFGPGTRLTVT.

The J gene is TRBJ2-7, the V gene TRBV6-1; 13 bases are a match to TRBD2. V dropped 2 bases and J dropped 2; count of bases not matched to a gene: 3. The CDR3 has 16 amino acids. Looked up from germline, CDR1 is MNHNS and CDR2 is SASEGT. The CDR3 spells CASSESGLAGTYEQYF. In nucleotides, the CDR3 is TGTGCCAGCAGTGAATCGGGACTAGCGGGAACCTACGAGCAGTACTTC.

Written as DNA, the CDR3 is TGTGCCAGCAGCTTAATGGACGGTGACAATGAGCAGTTCTTC. It is translated as CASSLMDGDNEQFF. This chain connects TRBV7-9 to TRBJ2-1; no definite D call. The CDR3 extends over 14 amino acids. The germline CDR1 and CDR2 sequences are SEHNR and FQNEAQ (reference sequence). V dropped 2 bases and J dropped 5 bases, with 10 bases sitting between them.

This clone was seen a single time. The J gene is TRBJ2-1, the V gene TRBV5-1; 9 positions match TRBD1. Trimming took 4 bases from V and 6 from J; bases not matched to a gene: 8. The germline gives CDR1 SGHRS, CDR2 YFSETQ. The CDR3 length is 15 residues. The CDR3 reads CASSDRDRDLNEQFF. CDR3 DNA sequence: TGCGCCAGCAGCGACCGGGACAGGGACCTCAATGAGCAGTTCTTC.

V gene TRBV7-2 combines with J gene TRBJ2-1; no clear D gene. The V end lost 5 bases, the J end lost 4 bases, and 9 bases lay between the germline ends. Germline CDR1 is SGHTA and CDR2 is FQGNSA. CDR3 length: 13 amino acids. Here the CDR3 reads CASSPNGYNEQFF. In nucleotides, the CDR3 is TGTGCCAGCAGCCCGAACGGATACAATGAGCAGTTCTTC.

This clone was observed a handful of times. The chain combines TRBV6-1 with TRBJ1-1; TRBD1 is a possible D gene (6 bases). The germline V gene has CDR1 MNHNS and CDR2 SASEGT. The ends were cut back, 5 bases at V and 13 bases at J, with 23 bases in the middle. The CDR3 sequence is 14 residues long. The CDR3 DNA follows: TGTGCCAGCAGTCGTCGGTCGGGGGGCCGATTTCGTTTCTTT. As protein: CASSRRSGGRFRFF.

The rearrangement links TRBV5-1 to TRBJ2-3; TRBD2 matches at 10 bases. V dropped 0 bases and J dropped 5; count of bases not matched to a gene: 9. This CDR3 comprises 17 residues. Germline CDR1 SGHRS, CDR2 YFSETQ. The CDR3 spells CASSLARLAGEIDTQYF. The CDR3 coding sequence is TGCGCCAGCAGCTTGGCTCGTCTAGCGGGAGAGATAGATACGCAGTATTTT.

This chain uses TRBV28 with TRBJ1-1, with D possibly being TRBD1 (5 bases). The CDR3 consists of 14 residues. From germline, CDR1 is MDHEN and CDR2 SYDVKM. Trimming left V 6 bases short and J 1 base short, with 12 bases between. The CDR3 DNA sequence: TGTGCCAGCAGAAGACCCGGACAGAACACTGAAGCTTTCTTT. It translates to CASRRPGQNTEAFF.

The CDR3 DNA follows: TGTGCCAGCAGCTCTGACAGTGGCGATATAGATACGCAGTATTTT. It yields the protein CASSSDSGDIDTQYF. This sequence joins TRBV11-2 and TRBJ2-3; possible D gene TRBD1, 5 bases. This CDR3 is 15 amino acids long. V gave up 4 bases and J gave up 5 bases, with 16 bases separating them. Germline V lookup: CDR1 SGHAT, CDR2 FQNNGV.

The V gene is TRBV5-8, the J gene TRBJ2-1, with 7 bases matching TRBD2. This CDR3 has 13 amino acids. V gave up 4 bases and J gave up 10 bases; unmatched junction bases: 8. The germline V gene encodes CDR1 SGHTS and CDR2 YDEGEE. The CDR3 nucleotides are TGTGCCAGCAGCCGCCGGGGGGAGGTAGAGCAGTTCTTC. Encoded protein: CASSRRGEVEQFF.

V gene TRBV7-9 combines with J gene TRBJ2-3; D unclear. V was clipped by 5 bases and J by 5 bases, with 14 bases between them. This CDR3 comprises 14 residues. Germline lookup yields CDR1 SEHNR and CDR2 FQNEAQ (reference sequence). In DNA, the CDR3 is TGTGCCAGCAGCCCCCGCGATCTACAAGATACGCAGTATTTT. Amino acid sequence: CASSPRDLQDTQYF.

The V gene is TRBV9, the J gene TRBJ2-2; possibly TRBD2 for D (6 bases). Germline-derived CDR1 and CDR2 are SGDLS and YYNGEE. V lost 1 base and J lost 6, with 16 bases in between. This CDR3 has 16 amino acids. CDR3 amino acids: CASSVSSHGGSGELFF. The CDR3 DNA reads TGTGCCAGCAGCGTAAGTTCGCACGGAGGGTCCGGGGAGCTGTTTTTT.

The count of this clone is one. The chain is built from TRBV4-2 and TRBJ1-3; D perhaps matches TRBD1 (5 bases). The CDR3 is 17 amino acids. Germline CDR1 reads LGHNA; CDR2 reads YNFKEQ. The ends were cut back, 1 base at V and 4 bases at J, with 17 bases in the middle. CDR3 loop: CASSQGAPGDGGNTIYF. DNA of the CDR3: TGTGCCAGCAGCCAAGGGGCGCCGGGGGATGGAGGAAACACCATATATTTT.